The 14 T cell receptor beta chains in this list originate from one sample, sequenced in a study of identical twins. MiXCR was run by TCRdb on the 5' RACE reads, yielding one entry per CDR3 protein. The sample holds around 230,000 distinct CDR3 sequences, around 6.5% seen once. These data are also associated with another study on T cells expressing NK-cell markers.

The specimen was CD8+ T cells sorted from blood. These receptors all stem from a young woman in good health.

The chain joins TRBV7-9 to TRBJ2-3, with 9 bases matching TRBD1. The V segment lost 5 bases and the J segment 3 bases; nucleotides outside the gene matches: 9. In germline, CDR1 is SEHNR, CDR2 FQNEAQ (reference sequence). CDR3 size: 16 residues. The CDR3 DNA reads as TGTGCCAGCAGCCCTCCGACAGGGGGAAGGACAGATACGCAGTATTTT. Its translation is CASSPPTGGRTDTQYF.

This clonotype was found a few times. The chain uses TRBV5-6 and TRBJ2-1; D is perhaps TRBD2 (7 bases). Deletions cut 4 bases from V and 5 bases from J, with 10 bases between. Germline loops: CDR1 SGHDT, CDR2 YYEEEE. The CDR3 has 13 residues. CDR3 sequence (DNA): TGTGCCAGCAGCGGGGGGGCCCACAATGAGCAGTTCTTC. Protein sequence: CASSGGAHNEQFF.

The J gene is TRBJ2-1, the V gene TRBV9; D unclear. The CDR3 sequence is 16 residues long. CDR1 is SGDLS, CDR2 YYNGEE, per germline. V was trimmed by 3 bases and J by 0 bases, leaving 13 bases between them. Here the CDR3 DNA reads TGTGCCAGCAGCGGAGAGATTACCTCCTCCTACAATGAGCAGTTCTTC. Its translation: CASSGEITSSYNEQFF.

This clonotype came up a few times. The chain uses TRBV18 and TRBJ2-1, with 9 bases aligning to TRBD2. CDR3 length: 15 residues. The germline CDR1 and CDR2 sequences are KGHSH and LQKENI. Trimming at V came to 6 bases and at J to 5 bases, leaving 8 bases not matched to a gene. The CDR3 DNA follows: TGTGCCAGCTCGCCCGGGACTAGCAGGGACAATGAGCAGTTCTTC. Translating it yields CASSPGTSRDNEQFF. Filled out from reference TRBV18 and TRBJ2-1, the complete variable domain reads NAGVMQNPRHLVRRRGQEARLRCSPMKGHSHVYWYRQLPEEGLKFMVYLQKENIIDESGMPKERFSAEFPKEGPSILRIQQVVRGDSAAYFCASSPGTSRDNEQFFGPGTRLTVL.

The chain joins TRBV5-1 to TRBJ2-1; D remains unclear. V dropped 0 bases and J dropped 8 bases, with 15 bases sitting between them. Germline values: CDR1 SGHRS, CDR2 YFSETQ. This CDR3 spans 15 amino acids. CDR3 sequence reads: CASSLVQPKWDEQFF. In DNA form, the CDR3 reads TGCGCCAGCAGCTTGGTACAGCCAAAATGGGATGAGCAGTTCTTC.

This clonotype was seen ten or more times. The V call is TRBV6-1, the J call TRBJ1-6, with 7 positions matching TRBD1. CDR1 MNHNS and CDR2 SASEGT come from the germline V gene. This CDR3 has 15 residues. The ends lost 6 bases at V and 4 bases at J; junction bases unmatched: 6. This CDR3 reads CASRAPGQYNSPLHF. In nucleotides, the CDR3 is TGTGCCAGCAGGGCACCGGGACAGTATAATTCACCCCTCCACTTT.

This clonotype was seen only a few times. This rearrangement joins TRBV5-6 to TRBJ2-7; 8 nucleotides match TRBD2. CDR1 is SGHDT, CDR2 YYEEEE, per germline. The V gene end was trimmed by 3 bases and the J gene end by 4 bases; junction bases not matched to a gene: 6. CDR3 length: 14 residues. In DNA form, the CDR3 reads TGTGCCAGCAGCTCGGGGGGGCACTTATACGAGCAGTACTTC. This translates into CASSSGGHLYEQYF.

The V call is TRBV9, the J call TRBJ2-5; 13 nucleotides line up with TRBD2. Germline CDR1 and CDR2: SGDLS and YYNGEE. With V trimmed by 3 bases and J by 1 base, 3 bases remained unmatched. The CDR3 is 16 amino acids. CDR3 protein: CASSETSGGFQETQYF. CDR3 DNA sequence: TGTGCCAGCAGCGAGACTAGCGGGGGGTTCCAAGAGACCCAGTACTTC.

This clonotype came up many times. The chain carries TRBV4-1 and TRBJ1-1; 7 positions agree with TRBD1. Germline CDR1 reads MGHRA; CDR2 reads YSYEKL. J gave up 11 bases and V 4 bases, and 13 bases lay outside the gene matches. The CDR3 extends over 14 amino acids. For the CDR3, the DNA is TGCGCCAGCAGCCCATCTACAGGGGCGCGGGACGCTTTCTTT. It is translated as CASSPSTGARDAFF.

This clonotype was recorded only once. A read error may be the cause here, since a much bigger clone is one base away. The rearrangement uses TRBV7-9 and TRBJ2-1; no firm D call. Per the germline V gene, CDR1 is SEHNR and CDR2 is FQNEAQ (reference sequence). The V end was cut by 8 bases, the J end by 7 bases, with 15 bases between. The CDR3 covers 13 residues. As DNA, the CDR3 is TGTGCCAGCGGCCCGGGTCTATATAATGAGCAGTTCTTC. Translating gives CASGPGLYNEQFF.

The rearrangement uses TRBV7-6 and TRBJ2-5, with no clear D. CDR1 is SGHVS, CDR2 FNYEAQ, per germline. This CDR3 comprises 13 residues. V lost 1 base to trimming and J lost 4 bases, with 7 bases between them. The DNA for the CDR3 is TGTGCCAGCAGCTTAGAAATGAGAGAGACCCAGTACTTC. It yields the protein CASSLEMRETQYF.

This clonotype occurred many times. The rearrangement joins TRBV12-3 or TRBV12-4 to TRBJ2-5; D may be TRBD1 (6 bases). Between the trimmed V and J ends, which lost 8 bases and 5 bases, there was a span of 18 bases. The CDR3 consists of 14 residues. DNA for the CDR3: TGTGCCAGCGCTGTGACAAGGGGGTGGGAGACCCAGTACTTC. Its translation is CASAVTRGWETQYF.

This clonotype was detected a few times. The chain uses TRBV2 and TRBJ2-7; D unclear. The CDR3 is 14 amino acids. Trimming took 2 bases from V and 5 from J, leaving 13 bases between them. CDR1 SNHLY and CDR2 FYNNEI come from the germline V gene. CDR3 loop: CASSENASWDEQYF. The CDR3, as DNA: TGTGCCAGCAGTGAAAATGCATCCTGGGACGAGCAGTACTTC.

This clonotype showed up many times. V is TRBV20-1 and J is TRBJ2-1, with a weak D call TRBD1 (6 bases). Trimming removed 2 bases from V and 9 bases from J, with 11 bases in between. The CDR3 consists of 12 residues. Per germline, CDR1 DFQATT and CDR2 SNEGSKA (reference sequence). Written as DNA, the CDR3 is TGCAGTGCTAGAAAGGGGGAGACTGAGCAGTTCTTC. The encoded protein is CSARKGETEQFF.